The T cell receptor (beta chain) under discussion was sequenced for a study of blood T cell repertoires in COVID-19. The wider study: Sites in the United States, Italy and Spain provided acute and convalescent COVID-19 samples. T cells, B-cell-depleted T cells, or PBMCs supplied cDNA or gDNA.

Original handling: Reference gene primer amplification in the assay estimated nucleated cell counts. The method was immunoSEQ multiplex PCR; TCRdb's version includes in-frame clones alone and lacks a portion of them. V, J and clone size are those of that table, while D and trimming were read from the DNA. The repertoire consists of tens of thousands of clones, with 82% occurring once and the leading ten covering around 14%. This sequence was found in a human donor with acute or convalescent COVID-19. The donor label of this sample is uncertain. Sequencing was carried out using peripheral blood.

CDR3 in amino acids: CASLPWTAGYGYTF. The CDR3 DNA sequence: TGTGCCAGCCTTCCATGGACAGCTGGCTATGGCTACACCTTC. The V call is TRBV28, the J call TRBJ1-2; a possible D gene is TRBD1 (6 bases). Germline V CDR1 and CDR2: MDHEN, SYDVKM. Trimming shortened V by 8 bases and J by 4 bases, and 17 bases separated the two germline ends. The length of the CDR3 is 14 residues.